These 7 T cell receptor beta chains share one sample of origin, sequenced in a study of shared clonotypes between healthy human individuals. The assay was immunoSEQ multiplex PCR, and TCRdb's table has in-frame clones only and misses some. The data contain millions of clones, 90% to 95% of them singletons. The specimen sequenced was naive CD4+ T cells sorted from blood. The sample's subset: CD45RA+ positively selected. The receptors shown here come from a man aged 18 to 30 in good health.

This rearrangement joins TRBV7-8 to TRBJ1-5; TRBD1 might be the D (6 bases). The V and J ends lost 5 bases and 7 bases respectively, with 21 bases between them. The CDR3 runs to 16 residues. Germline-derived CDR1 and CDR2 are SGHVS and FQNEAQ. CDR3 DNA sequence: TGTGCCAGCAGCCCGGTTGGGGGGCGATCGGAGCAGCCCCAGCATTTT. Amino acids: CASSPVGGRSEQPQHF.

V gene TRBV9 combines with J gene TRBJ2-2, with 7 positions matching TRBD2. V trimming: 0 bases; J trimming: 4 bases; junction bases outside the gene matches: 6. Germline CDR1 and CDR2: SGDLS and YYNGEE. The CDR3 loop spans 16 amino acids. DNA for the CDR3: TGTGCCAGCAGCGTAGAGTGGGAGGGCGGCACCGGGGAGCTGTTTTTT. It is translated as CASSVEWEGGTGELFF.

CDR3 sequence: CASSPTQYTEAFF. Here the CDR3 DNA reads TGTGCCAGCAGCCCGACCCAGTACACTGAAGCTTTCTTT. The chain is built from TRBV5-4 and TRBJ1-1; no definite D call. The CDR3 runs 13 residues. Trimming left V 4 bases short and J 3 bases short, with 10 bases between. Germline assignment: CDR1 SGHNT and CDR2 YYREEE (reference sequence).

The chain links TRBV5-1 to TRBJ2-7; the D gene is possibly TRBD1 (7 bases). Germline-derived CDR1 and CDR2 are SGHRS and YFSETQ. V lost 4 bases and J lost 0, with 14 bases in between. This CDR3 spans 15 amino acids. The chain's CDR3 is CASSQGDLSSYEQYF. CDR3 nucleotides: TGCGCCAGCAGCCAGGGGGACTTGAGCTCCTACGAGCAGTACTTC.

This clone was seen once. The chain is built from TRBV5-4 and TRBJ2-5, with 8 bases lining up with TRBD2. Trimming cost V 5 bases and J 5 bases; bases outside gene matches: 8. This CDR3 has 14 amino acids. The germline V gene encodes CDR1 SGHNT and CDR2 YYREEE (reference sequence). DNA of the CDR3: TGTGCCAGCAGGCCCGGGGGGGGCCGCGAGACCCAGTACTTC. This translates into CASRPGGGRETQYF. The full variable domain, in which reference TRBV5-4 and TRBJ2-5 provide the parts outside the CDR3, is ETGVTQSPTHLIKTRGQQVTLRCSSQSGHNTVSWYQQALGQGPQFIFQYYREEENGRGNFPPRFSGLQFPNYSSELNVNALELDDSALYLCASRPGGGRETQYFGPGTRLLVL.

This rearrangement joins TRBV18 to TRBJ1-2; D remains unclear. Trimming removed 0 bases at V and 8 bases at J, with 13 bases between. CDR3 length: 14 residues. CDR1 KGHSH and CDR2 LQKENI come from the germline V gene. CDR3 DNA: TGTGCCAGCTCACCACCGAGCTTGGCAGGAGGCTACACCTTC. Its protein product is CASSPPSLAGGYTF.

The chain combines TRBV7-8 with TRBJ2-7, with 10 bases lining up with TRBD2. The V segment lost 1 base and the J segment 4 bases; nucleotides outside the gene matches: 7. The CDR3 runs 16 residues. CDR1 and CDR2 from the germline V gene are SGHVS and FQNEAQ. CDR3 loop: CASSLGWGTSVYEQYF. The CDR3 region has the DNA TGTGCCAGCAGCTTAGGCTGGGGGACTAGCGTGTACGAGCAGTACTTC.